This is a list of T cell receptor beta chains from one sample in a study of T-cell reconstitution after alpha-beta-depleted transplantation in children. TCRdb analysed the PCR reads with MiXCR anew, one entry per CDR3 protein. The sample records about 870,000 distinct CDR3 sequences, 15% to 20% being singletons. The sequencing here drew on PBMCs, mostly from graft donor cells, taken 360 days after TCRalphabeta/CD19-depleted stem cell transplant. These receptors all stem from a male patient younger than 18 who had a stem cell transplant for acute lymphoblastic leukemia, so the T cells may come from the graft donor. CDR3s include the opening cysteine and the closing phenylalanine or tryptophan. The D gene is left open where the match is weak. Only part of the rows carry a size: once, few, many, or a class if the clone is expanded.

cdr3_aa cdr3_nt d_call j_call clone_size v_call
CASSVGQGVSGANVLTF TGTGCCAGCAGCGTAGGACAGGGGGTATCTGGGGCCAACGTCCTGACTTTC TRBD1 TRBJ2-6 - TRBV9
CASSQEPAEISYNEQFF TGTGCCAGCAGCCAAGAACCGGCAGAGATCTCCTACAATGAGCAGTTCTTC - TRBJ2-1 few TRBV4-2
CASSVATGGSDYGYTF TGTGCCAGCAGCGTAGCTACCGGGGGGAGTGACTATGGCTACACCTTC - TRBJ1-2 few TRBV9
CASSLPGPLGASTDTQYF TGTGCCAGCAGTTTGCCGGGCCCGCTGGGGGCTAGCACAGATACGCAGTATTTT - TRBJ2-3 - TRBV12-3/TRBV12-4
CAIRGQGAEYEQYF TGTGCCATCAGGGGACAGGGGGCGGAATACGAGCAGTACTTC TRBD1 TRBJ2-7 - TRBV10-3
CASSLDGGRGFF TGCGCCAGCAGCTTGGACGGCGGGAGGGGGTTCTTC TRBD2 TRBJ2-1 many TRBV5-1
CASSITRGYEQYF TGTGCTAGCAGTATTACAAGAGGCTACGAGCAGTACTTC - TRBJ2-7 - TRBV12-3/TRBV12-4
CSAKGRPRQLSGANVLTF TGCAGTGCTAAGGGAAGGCCCAGGCAGCTCTCTGGGGCCAACGTCCTGACTTTC - TRBJ2-6 many TRBV20-1
CSVEEQGRYLYEQYF TGCAGCGTTGAAGAACAGGGGCGATATCTCTACGAGCAGTACTTC TRBD1 TRBJ2-7 many TRBV29-1
CASSQEGVGTDTQYF TGTGCCAGCAGCCAAGAGGGAGTGGGCACAGATACGCAGTATTTT - TRBJ2-3 few TRBV4-2
CASSFIGTNLEQYF TGTGCCAGCAGTTTTATCGGGACTAATCTCGAGCAGTACTTC TRBD2 TRBJ2-7 - TRBV12-3/TRBV12-4
CASSQGPIVAGRNEQFF TGCGCCAGCAGCCAAGGGCCGATCGTGGCGGGGAGAAATGAGCAGTTCTTC - TRBJ2-1 few TRBV4-1
CELRGVPFYNEQFF TGTGAGTTAAGGGGGGTCCCGTTCTACAATGAGCAGTTCTTC - TRBJ2-1 - TRBV7-9
CASSATLGEQYF TGTGCCAGCAGCGCTACATTGGGCGAGCAGTACTTC - TRBJ2-7 few TRBV7-9
CATSRQRNTGELFF TGTGCCACCAGCAGACAGCGGAACACCGGGGAGCTGTTTTTT - TRBJ2-2 many TRBV15
CASGLVHRDAYEQYF TGTGCTAGTGGTTTGGTGCACAGGGATGCCTACGAGCAGTACTTC - TRBJ2-7 few TRBV12-5
CASSLGGQLDGYTF TGCGCCAGCAGCCTGGGTGGACAGCTGGACGGCTACACCTTC - TRBJ1-2 - TRBV5-1
CASSARLAVLQTDTQYF TGTGCCAGCAGTGCGAGACTAGCGGTTCTTCAGACAGATACGCAGTATTTT TRBD2 TRBJ2-3 many TRBV12-3/TRBV12-4
CASSFRDSRNTEAFF TGCGCCAGCAGCTTCCGGGACAGTCGAAACACTGAAGCTTTCTTT TRBD1 TRBJ1-1 few TRBV5-1
CASSLNPGLEAFF TGTGCCAGCAGTTTAAATCCAGGCTTGGAAGCTTTCTTT - TRBJ1-1 - TRBV27
CASSLALLGGTSGSSYNEQFF TGTGCCAGCAGTTTAGCGTTGTTAGGGGGGACTAGCGGGAGCTCCTACAATGAGCAGTTCTTC TRBD2 TRBJ2-1 - TRBV12-3/TRBV12-4
CASSQGTGSETQYF TGCGCCAGCAGCCAAGGGACAGGGTCAGAGACCCAGTACTTC TRBD1 TRBJ2-5 - TRBV4-1
CASSVFGVQYF TGTGCCAGTAGTGTGTTCGGGGTGCAGTACTTC - TRBJ2-7 many TRBV19
CASSDWGTVTNTGELFF TGTGCCAGCAGTGATTGGGGGACAGTAACGAACACCGGGGAGCTGTTTTTT TRBD1 TRBJ2-2 - TRBV25-1
CASSIGQGSDTGELFF TGTGCCAGCAGTATCGGACAGGGAAGTGACACCGGGGAGCTGTTTTTT TRBD1 TRBJ2-2 - TRBV12-3/TRBV12-4
CASSPRDRVGQKYGYTF TGTGCCAGCAGCCCCCGGGACAGGGTTGGCCAGAAGTATGGCTACACCTTC TRBD1 TRBJ1-2 few TRBV7-4
CSARDVLLGLEDTQYF TGCAGTGCTAGAGATGTCCTTTTGGGACTAGAGGATACGCAGTATTTT TRBD2 TRBJ2-3 - TRBV20-1
CASSLGGELGYEQFF TGTGCCAGCAGCTTAGGTGGGGAGTTGGGGTATGAGCAGTTCTTC - TRBJ2-1 - TRBV11-3
CASSVLANTGELFF TGTGCCAGCAGCGTACTAGCGAACACCGGGGAGCTGTTTTTT - TRBJ2-2 many TRBV7-2
CASSEAGEETQYF TGCGCCAGCAGTGAAGCGGGAGAGGAGACCCAGTACTTC TRBD2 TRBJ2-5 many TRBV10-1
CASLPGLADYNEQFF TGTGCCAGCTTACCGGGACTAGCGGATTACAATGAGCAGTTCTTC TRBD2 TRBJ2-1 - TRBV11-2
CASSPLGGQANEQYF TGTGCCAGCAGTCCCCTTGGCGGTCAGGCGAACGAGCAGTACTTC - TRBJ2-7 - TRBV12-3/TRBV12-4
CASSLEQRGYTF TGTGCCAGCAGTTTAGAGCAAAGAGGCTACACCTTC - TRBJ1-2 - TRBV12-3/TRBV12-4
CASSLSHRGHTEAFF TGTGCCAGCAGCTTGTCCCACAGGGGACACACTGAAGCTTTCTTT TRBD1 TRBJ1-1 many TRBV5-8
CASRGAGTRLETQYF TGCGCCAGCAGGGGTGCCGGGACACGGTTGGAGACCCAGTACTTC - TRBJ2-5 - TRBV5-1
CASSPPGPHNEQFF TGTGCCAGCAGCCCCCCAGGACCACACAATGAGCAGTTCTTC - TRBJ2-1 many TRBV3-1
CASSSRTGRSVIGELFF TGCGCCAGCAGCTCTAGGACAGGGAGAAGTGTAATCGGGGAGCTGTTTTTT TRBD1 TRBJ2-2 - TRBV5-1
CAISESSRGSGRVAKNIQYF TGTGCCATCAGTGAGTCGTCCCGGGGTAGCGGGAGAGTAGCCAAAAACATTCAGTACTTC TRBD2 TRBJ2-4 few TRBV10-3
CASRPGASNQPQHF TGTGCCAGCAGGCCGGGGGCTAGCAATCAGCCCCAGCATTTT - TRBJ1-5 many TRBV27
CAMGTSGNTIYF TGTGCCATGGGGACATCTGGAAACACCATATATTTT - TRBJ1-3 many TRBV10-3
CASSPVGRGEQYF TGTGCCAGCAGCCCCGTGGGGAGGGGCGAGCAGTACTTC TRBD2 TRBJ2-7 - TRBV3-1
CASSLGWSTDTQYF TGTGCCAGCAGCTTAGGATGGAGCACAGATACGCAGTATTTT - TRBJ2-3 many TRBV27
CASSQARAGANVLTF TGTGCCAGCAGCCAAGCCAGGGCTGGGGCCAACGTCCTGACTTTC - TRBJ2-6 - TRBV3-1
CASSQVSWAAQNTGELFF TGCGCCAGCAGCCAAGTCTCGTGGGCAGCTCAGAACACCGGGGAGCTGTTTTTT - TRBJ2-2 - TRBV4-1
CASSLGSWWVSSEETQYF TGTGCCAGCAGCTTGGGATCTTGGTGGGTCAGCTCAGAAGAGACCCAGTACTTC - TRBJ2-5 many TRBV5-5
CAIRGQGAGIEAFF TGTGCCATCAGAGGGCAGGGGGCAGGAATTGAAGCTTTCTTT TRBD1 TRBJ1-1 few TRBV10-3